What follows describes a single TCR beta chain. The specificity of this receptor is unknown. Base-call qualities are not available, and no considerably larger clone is one nucleotide away. The CDR3 has 12 amino acids, counting the end cysteine and phenylalanine. Solely the CDR3 DNA is kept, with 36 bases framed from the first base. V is clipped by 0 bases and J by 9 bases, and the sequence between their germline boundaries is 9 bases long. Taken from the germline V gene (reference sequence), the CDR1 and CDR2 loops are GTSNPN and SVGIG. The trial excluded patients who had a history of autoimmune disease or were on systemic immunosuppression. Peripheral blood for TCR sequencing was collected from all dose cohorts at baseline, on cycle 4 day 1, and on cycle 7 day 1. Samples came from an open-label, multicenter, first-in-human phase I dose-escalation trial of ivuxolimab. Adults with locally advanced or metastatic head and neck squamous cell, hepatocellular, melanoma or renal cell carcinoma were enrolled in the trial. Before TCR sequencing, CD4+ and CD8+ T cells were separately sorted from peripheral blood.

The data were obtained in a study of OX40 agonist ivuxolimab in advanced cancers. Concerning the study at large: Ivuxolimab was a fully human IgG2 agonistic monoclonal antibody targeting the costimulatory receptor OX40 (CD134). The paper describes the monotherapy dose-escalation part (N of about 50 patients) of the phase I trial of ivuxolimab. In the dose-escalation cohort, 82.7% of patients were male, and the mean age was roughly 60 years, with a range of roughly 20 to 85. Among the approximately 50 dose-escalation patients, some 19 had hepatocellular carcinoma, about 15 melanoma, 9 renal cell carcinoma and 9 head and neck cancer. Partial responses were achieved by three dose-escalation patients, of whom one had hepatocellular carcinoma and two had cutaneous melanoma. Prior anti-PD-1, anti-PD-L1 or anti-CTLA-4 therapy was permitted, and checkpoint inhibitors had been received by about two fifths of dose-escalation patients. Peripheral TCRbeta sequencing was intended to test whether TCR sequence diversity was altered and clonal T-cell expansion was caused by ivuxolimab. Intravenous ivuxolimab was administered to patients every 2 weeks at six dose levels: 0.01, 0.1, 0.3, 1.5, 3 and 10 mg/kg. Broad study findings and their caveats: After ivuxolimab, expanded clones were on average more numerous among CD8+ T cells than among CD4+ T cells. Low levels of normalized T-cell clonal expansion were also seen in some patients who did not respond. In the 0.1-3.0 mg/kg groups, partial responders had among the lowest normalized peripheral clonal expansion, particularly in CD8+ T cells. The antigen specificity of the peripheral T cells that underwent clonal expansion was not determined. At doses of 0.1 to 3.0 mg/kg, clonal expansion of both CD4+ and CD8+ T cells in blood was seen between baseline and week 6.

To sequence the TCRbeta CDR3 region, genomic DNA was isolated from the sorted cells. TCRbeta CDR3 regions were sequenced using the immunoSEQ Assay. The clones in this table, taken by TCRdb from immuneACCESS, are in-frame only. Not every clone is retained; where verified, under half of the shortfall comes from an unresolved V gene, and the cause of the rest is unknown. The sample table records more than 50,000 clones; approximately 86% of these occur just once. The ten biggest clones cover 0.88% of the sample. This receptor was taken from an adult with an advanced solid tumor such as melanoma, head and neck, liver or kidney cancer. The V and J genes are TRBV30 and TRBJ2-1, with TRBD2 as a weak D call on 5 bases. Material: CD4+ or CD8+ T cells sorted from blood, obtained in a trial of the OX40 agonist ivuxolimab. This receptor carries the CDR3 CAWSVLEVEQFF. The DNA reads as follows: TGTGCCTGGAGTGTACTAGAGGTTGAGCAGTTCTTC.